This TCR beta chain derives from a study of T cell responses to AZD1222 COVID-19 vaccine. TCRdb's copy holds only in-frame clones and misses some; the assay was immunoSEQ multiplex PCR. Of 100,000 to 150,000 clones in the sample, roughly 84% were seen once. This clone was seen a single time. CDR1 is ENHRY, CDR2 SYGVKD, per germline. This CDR3 has 17 residues. With 6 bases removed from V and 5 bases from J, the gap between germline ends came to 25 bases. The chain recombines TRBV10-3 with TRBJ1-2; D gene ambiguous. The source of this sequence is an adult in good health. Here the sequenced sample was peripheral blood, taken on day 0 of AZD1222 vaccination. The CDR3 DNA reads as TGTGCCATCAGCGTAACTTATGGGTCGAGAACCTCTTATGGCTACACCTTC. Translated: CAISVTYGSRTSYGYTF.